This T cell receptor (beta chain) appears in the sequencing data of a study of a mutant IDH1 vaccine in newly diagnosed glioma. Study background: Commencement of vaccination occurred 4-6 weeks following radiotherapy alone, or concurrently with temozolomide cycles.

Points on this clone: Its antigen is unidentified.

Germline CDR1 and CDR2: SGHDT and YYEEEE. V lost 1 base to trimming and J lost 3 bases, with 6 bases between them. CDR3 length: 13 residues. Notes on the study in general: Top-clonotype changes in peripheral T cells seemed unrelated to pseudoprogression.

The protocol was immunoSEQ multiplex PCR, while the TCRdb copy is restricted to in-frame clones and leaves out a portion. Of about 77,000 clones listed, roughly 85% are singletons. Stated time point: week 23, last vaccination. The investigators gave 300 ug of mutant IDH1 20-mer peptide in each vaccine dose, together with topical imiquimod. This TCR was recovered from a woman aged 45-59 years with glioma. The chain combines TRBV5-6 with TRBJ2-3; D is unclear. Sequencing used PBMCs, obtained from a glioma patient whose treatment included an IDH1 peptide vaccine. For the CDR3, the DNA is TGTGCCAGCAGCTTGCTGATGACAGATACGCAGTATTTT. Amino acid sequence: CASSLLMTDTQYF.